This is a list of T cell receptor beta chains from one sample in a study of sequential checkpoint blockade in melanoma. Profiling relied on immunoSEQ multiplex PCR, and the TCRdb table lists in-frame clones only, not all of them. The sample yields about 3,500 clones, 20% to 25% seen once. Sample: tumor tissue (inferred from file names), taken from a patient given nivolumab and ipilimumab in sequence. Every receptor here comes from a human patient with melanoma. Some clones in this sample may be carry-over from other donors' samples. Both conserved end residues are part of each CDR3.

TRBV11-3	TRBJ2-3	14	CASSSLPSGQAQYF
TRBV19	TRBJ1-6	13	CAGARDRYSPLHF
TRBV19	TRBJ2-2	13	CASSTSFTGELFF
TRBV15	TRBJ1-4	17	CATSTWDRYATNEKLFF
TRBV11-3	TRBJ1-4	16	CASSNRTVVTNEKLFF
TRBV19	TRBJ2-7	15	CASSISAGTAYEQYF
TRBV10-1	TRBJ2-7	13	CAIPKGVTYEQYF
TRBV9	TRBJ1-6	15	CASSVGGAGNSPLHF
TRBV6-8	TRBJ2-2	15	CASSPDRGARGELFF
TRBV18	TRBJ2-1	15	CASSPRTSGYNEQFF
TRBV19	TRBJ2-5	16	CASSPTRLAGLPTQYF
TRBV11-3	TRBJ2-4	16	CASSSEGGLAKNIQYF
TRBV11-3	TRBJ1-5	16	CASSLGGGLVSQPQHF
TRBV19	TRBJ1-2	14	CASSMGGDLYGYTF
TRBV9	TRBJ2-5	16	CASSITPGQGKKTQYF
TRBV9	TRBJ1-4	14	CASSPGTGVEKLFF
TRBV6-8	TRBJ1-3	14	CASSGQGWGNTIYF
TRBV30	TRBJ1-3	12	CARQGSGNTIYF
TRBV11-3	TRBJ2-1	15	CASSLEASGRTEQFF
TRBV12-5	TRBJ2-5	14	CASGLVLGQETQYF
TRBV6-8	TRBJ1-2	14	CASSYQGAPEGYTF
TRBV9	TRBJ1-6	14	CASSVTGTASDLHF
TRBV9	TRBJ2-3	15	CASSASGLLADTQYF
TRBV11-3	TRBJ1-1	17	CASSLWAGGLMNTEAFF
TRBV6-8	TRBJ2-7	14	CASSLSGETYEQYF
TRBV19	TRBJ2-1	16	CASSTRSGGGYNEQFF
TRBV6-8	TRBJ1-2	13	CASSDSEGGGYTF
TRBV10-2	TRBJ1-6	12	CASSDPNSPLHF
TRBV6-8	TRBJ1-2	14	CASSVTGGMGGYTF
TRBV5-1	TRBJ1-1	15	CASSLFGLGGTEAFF
TRBV6-8	TRBJ1-5	14	CASSYFGRNQPQHF